The 21 T cell receptor beta chains listed next were all sequenced from one sample in a study of blood T cell repertoires in COVID-19. Assay used: immunoSEQ multiplex PCR; TCRdb lists only in-frame clones, some missing. This sample yields 30,000 or so clones, of which roughly four fifths are seen a single time; approximately 4% belongs to the top ten. Sequenced material: peripheral blood. The receptors shown here come from a middle-aged man with acute or convalescent COVID-19.

The rearrangement joins TRBV18 to TRBJ1-3; 7 bases align to TRBD1. This CDR3 is 15 amino acids long. V was pared by 1 base and J by 0 bases, with 0 bases of the junction left unmatched. Germline CDR1 reads KGHSH; CDR2 reads LQKENI. Here the CDR3 DNA reads TGTGCCAGCTCACCACAGGGGGCCTCTGGAAACACCATATATTTT. It is translated as CASSPQGASGNTIYF.

The chain carries TRBV11-3 and TRBJ1-1; D unclear. Trimming shortened V by 3 bases and J by 1 base, and 6 bases separated the two germline ends. Germline lookup yields CDR1 SGHNT and CDR2 YENEEA. This CDR3 spans 13 amino acids. CDR3 nucleotide sequence: TGTGCCAGCAGCTTTCTATCGAACACTGAAGCTTTCTTT. Translated, it gives CASSFLSNTEAFF.

The chain couples TRBV7-2 to TRBJ1-2, with D possibly TRBD1 on 5 matching bases. Trimming stripped 6 bases from V and 3 bases from J, with 11 bases between. The length of the CDR3 is 13 residues. Germline values: CDR1 SGHTA, CDR2 FQGNSA. The CDR3 is CASRLQAYYGYTF. CDR3 DNA sequence: TGTGCCAGCAGACTACAGGCATACTATGGCTACACCTTC.

This clone was counted only a few times. In DNA, the CDR3 is TGTGCCAGCAGCGGATTAGCGGGAGCGGGTAATGAGCAGTTCTTC. This codes for CASSGLAGAGNEQFF. V usage is TRBV9 and J usage is TRBJ2-1; 9 positions agree with TRBD2. V shed 3 bases, J shed 7 bases, and the junction held 8 bases outside the gene matches. CDR1 and CDR2 (germline): SGDLS, YYNGEE. The CDR3 is made up of 15 amino acids.

CDR3 sequence reads: CASSLGVWRNNEQFF. DNA for the CDR3: TGTGCCAGCAGCTTAGGGGTTTGGCGGAACAATGAGCAGTTCTTC. The chain uses TRBV7-9 and TRBJ2-1; D is unclear. The CDR3 loop spans 15 amino acids. Germline CDR1 and CDR2: SEHNR and FQNEAQ (reference sequence). V gave up 1 base and J gave up 5 bases, with 12 bases separating them.

The chain links TRBV2 to TRBJ1-3; the match to TRBD1 covers 7 bases. CDR1 is SNHLY and CDR2 is FYNNEI in the germline V gene. The junction had 2 bases not matched to a gene; V was cut back by 4 bases and J by 2 bases. The CDR3 is made up of 14 amino acids. In DNA form, the CDR3 reads TGTGCCAGCAGTGCCGGGACAGCTGGAAACACCATATATTTT. This encodes CASSAGTAGNTIYF.

The chain employs TRBV7-9 and TRBJ1-1, with 7 positions matching TRBD1. The length of the CDR3 is 15 residues. With 5 bases clipped from V and 3 bases from J, the junction kept 9 bases outside the gene matches. The V gene's germline CDR1 is SEHNR and CDR2 FQNEAQ (reference sequence). CDR3 sequence reads: CASSHRTGGDTEAFF. DNA of the CDR3: TGTGCCAGCAGCCACCGGACAGGTGGGGACACTGAAGCTTTCTTT.

The chain combines TRBV7-9 with TRBJ2-7, with 9 bases that match TRBD2. The V gene's germline CDR1 is SEHNR and CDR2 FQNEAQ (reference sequence). V trimming: 5 bases; J trimming: 5 bases; junction bases outside the gene matches: 7. The CDR3 has 14 residues. In DNA form, the CDR3 reads TGTGCCAGCAGCACCGGACTAGCGAGAGACGAGCAGTACTTC. The encoded protein is CASSTGLARDEQYF.

The chain recombines TRBV11-2 with TRBJ2-5, with TRBD1 matching 10 bases. Germline V CDR1 and CDR2: SGHAT, FQNNGV. V trimming: 3 bases; J trimming: 5 bases; junction bases outside the gene matches: 6. The CDR3 has 15 amino acids. CDR3 sequence reads: CASSLGPGQGETQYF. CDR3 coding DNA: TGTGCCAGCAGCTTGGGTCCGGGACAGGGGGAGACCCAGTACTTC.

The chain couples TRBV11-2 to TRBJ2-5; D gene unclear. This CDR3 contains 12 residues. Germline CDR1 is SGHAT and CDR2 is FQNNGV. V lost 0 bases and J lost 5, with 4 bases in between. CDR3 amino acids: CASSLEEETQYF. CDR3 nucleotides: TGTGCCAGCAGCTTAGAGGAGGAGACCCAGTACTTC.

The chain couples TRBV5-4 to TRBJ1-4; 7 bases match TRBD1. Unmatched junction bases numbered 4, after V lost 4 bases and J lost 7 bases. From germline, CDR1 is SGHNT and CDR2 YYREEE (reference sequence). This CDR3 contains 13 residues. The CDR3 DNA reads TGTGCCAGCAGCCAACGGACAGGTGAAAAACTGTTTTTT. Amino acids: CASSQRTGEKLFF.

The chain is built from TRBV7-2 and TRBJ2-6, with D perhaps TRBD2 (5 bases). The CDR3 spans 15 residues. Trimming removed 6 bases at V and 0 bases at J, with 9 bases between. Germline CDR1 and CDR2: SGHTA and FQGNSA. CDR3 residues: CASRYEGSGANVLTF. The CDR3 DNA reads as TGTGCCAGCAGATACGAGGGCTCTGGGGCCAACGTCCTGACTTTC.

The chain uses TRBV30 and TRBJ1-2; TRBD1 matches 7 bases. This CDR3 has 13 amino acids. The V gene's germline CDR1 is GTSNPN and CDR2 SVGIG (reference sequence). After removal of 0 bases from V and 7 bases from J, the junction contained 5 bases not matched to a gene. CDR3 in amino acids: CAWSVGGSVGYTF. The CDR3 coding sequence is TGTGCCTGGAGTGTAGGGGGCTCTGTTGGCTACACCTTC.

The chain carries TRBV30 and TRBJ1-4; 9 bases fit TRBD1. The CDR3 spans 13 residues. Germline-derived CDR1 and CDR2 are GTSNPN and SVGIG (reference sequence). Trimming removed 5 bases from V and 5 bases from J; junction bases left unmatched: 3. CDR3 DNA: TGTGCCTGGGGGGGGACAGGGAATGAAAAACTGTTTTTT. Translating gives CAWGGTGNEKLFF.

The V call is TRBV7-8, the J call TRBJ2-5; TRBD1 matches 7 bases. V shed 1 base and J 5 bases; nucleotides not matched to a gene: 4. CDR3 length: 14 amino acids. Germline CDR1 is SGHVS and CDR2 is FQNEAQ. CDR3 sequence reads: CASSLEQGWETQYF. The CDR3 DNA sequence: TGTGCCAGCAGCTTAGAACAGGGGTGGGAGACCCAGTACTTC.

The chain recombines TRBV28 with TRBJ2-7, with TRBD1 matching 9 bases. The CDR3 totals 16 residues. Trimming cost V 7 bases and J 3 bases; bases outside gene matches: 13. Germline V CDR1 and CDR2: MDHEN, SYDVKM. The CDR3 region has the DNA TGTGCCAGCACCATCGCGTCCGGGACAGGGTACTACGAGCAGTACTTC. The encoded protein is CASTIASGTGYYEQYF.

The genes are TRBV9 and TRBJ2-3, with 7 positions matching TRBD1. This CDR3 region has 15 residues. J lost 5 bases, V lost 4 bases, and 10 bases had no gene match. Germline V gene lookup returns CDR1 SGDLS and CDR2 YYNGEE. The CDR3 sequence is CASSPAGGLGDTQYF. The CDR3 coding sequence is TGTGCCAGCAGCCCTGCAGGGGGTTTGGGAGATACGCAGTATTTT.

This rearrangement joins TRBV4-1 to TRBJ2-3, with TRBD1 matching over 9 bases. The CDR3 extends over 16 amino acids. CDR1 is MGHRA, CDR2 YSYEKL, per germline. Germline trimming cut 0 bases from V and 2 bases from J; bases unmatched to any gene: 3. The CDR3 nucleotides are TGCGCCAGCAGCCAAGATACAGGGGGCCCCACAGATACGCAGTATTTT. It translates to CASSQDTGGPTDTQYF.

The V gene is TRBV29-1, the J gene TRBJ2-5; possibly TRBD1 for D (6 bases). V was trimmed by 6 bases and J by 0 bases, leaving 14 bases between them. This CDR3 comprises 14 residues. Germline CDR1 SQVTM, CDR2 ANQGSEA. The DNA for the CDR3 is TGCAGCGTGGACGCGTACAGGGACCAAGAGACCCAGTACTTC. It translates to CSVDAYRDQETQYF.

This sequence joins TRBV29-1 and TRBJ2-7; perhaps TRBD1 as D (5 bases). This CDR3 has 14 amino acids. Germline lookup yields CDR1 SQVTM and CDR2 ANQGSEA. Between the trimmed V and J ends, which lost 6 bases and 0 bases, there was a span of 15 bases. The CDR3 sequence: CSVRDSRSSYEQYF. As DNA, the CDR3 is TGCAGCGTAAGAGACAGTAGGAGCTCCTACGAGCAGTACTTC.

The chain links TRBV6-2 or TRBV6-3 to TRBJ1-5, with D possibly being TRBD1 (6 bases). The ends were cut back, 6 bases at V and 2 bases at J, with 17 bases in the middle. The CDR3 covers 16 residues. CDR1 is MNHEY, CDR2 SVGEGT, per germline. CDR3 sequence (DNA): TGTGCCAGCAGCCCCGGGGGGGGCTGGGGCAATCAGCCCCAGCATTTT. Its translation: CASSPGGGWGNQPQHF.